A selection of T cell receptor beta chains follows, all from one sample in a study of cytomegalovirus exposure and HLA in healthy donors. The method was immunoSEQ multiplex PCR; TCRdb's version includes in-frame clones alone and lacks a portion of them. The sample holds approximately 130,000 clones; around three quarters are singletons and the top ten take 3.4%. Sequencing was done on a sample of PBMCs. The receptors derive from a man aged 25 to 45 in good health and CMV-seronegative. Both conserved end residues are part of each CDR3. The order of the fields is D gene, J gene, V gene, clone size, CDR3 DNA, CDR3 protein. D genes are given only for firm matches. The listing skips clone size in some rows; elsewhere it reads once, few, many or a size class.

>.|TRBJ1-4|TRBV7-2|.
TGTGCCAGCAGCTTAGGGTTTGTTGAGGAAAAACTGTTTTTT
CASSLGFVEEKLFF
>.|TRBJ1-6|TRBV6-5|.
TGTGCCAGCAGCCCCCTCGCGGGGCGGAATTCACCCCTCCACTTT
CASSPLAGRNSPLHF
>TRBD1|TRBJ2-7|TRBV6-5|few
TGTGCCAGCAGTTACTCGAGACAGGGTGGATACGAGCAGTACTTC
CASSYSRQGGYEQYF
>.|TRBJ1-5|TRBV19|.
TGTGCCAGCGCAAGTGGGAGGGGGGATCAGCCCCAGCATTTT
CASASGRGDQPQHF
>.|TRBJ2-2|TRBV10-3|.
TGTGCCATCAGCGAAGCCACGAACACCGGGGAGCTGTTTTTT
CAISEATNTGELFF
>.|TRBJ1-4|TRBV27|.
TGTGCCAGCAGTTTATGGGGAGTAACTAATGAAAAACTGTTTTTT
CASSLWGVTNEKLFF
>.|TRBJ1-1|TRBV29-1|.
TGCAGCGTTGTCCGACAGGTGAACACTGAAGCTTTCTTT
CSVVRQVNTEAFF
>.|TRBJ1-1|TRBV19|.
TGTGCCAGTAGTGCCCCCGAGAGGAACACTGAAGCTTTCTTC
CASSAPERNTEAFF
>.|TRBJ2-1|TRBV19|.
TGTGCCAGTAGTGCTACGACTAGAAATGAGCAGTTCTTC
CASSATTRNEQFF
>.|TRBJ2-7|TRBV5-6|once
TGTGCCAGCAGCTTACAGGTTCCCTACGAGCAGTACTTC
CASSLQVPYEQYF
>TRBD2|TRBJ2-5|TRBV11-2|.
TGTGCCAGCAGCTTAGAGGGAAGGGAGGGGGAGACCCAGTACTTC
CASSLEGREGETQYF
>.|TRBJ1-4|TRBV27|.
TGTGCCAGCAGGCCGTGGGGGCAGGGGATTGAAAAACTGTTTTTT
CASRPWGQGIEKLFF
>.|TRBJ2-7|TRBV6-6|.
TGTGCCAGCAGTTACTCAGAGGCCTCGATCGGCGAGCAGTACTTC
CASSYSEASIGEQYF
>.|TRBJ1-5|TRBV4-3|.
TGCGCCAGCAGCCTTGAGACTTCCGGCAATCAGCCCCAGCATTTT
CASSLETSGNQPQHF
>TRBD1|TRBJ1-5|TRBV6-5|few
TGTGCCCATGGGACAGATAGCAATCAGCCCCAGCATTTT
CAHGTDSNQPQHF
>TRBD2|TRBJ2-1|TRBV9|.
TGTGCCAGCAGCGTAACTTCGGGACTAGCGGGAGGGCCAGGCTCCTACAATGAGCAGTTCTTC
CASSVTSGLAGGPGSYNEQFF
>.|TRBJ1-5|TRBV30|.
TGTGCCTGGAGTGTTCAGTACCTTGAGCCCCAGCATTTT
CAWSVQYLEPQHF
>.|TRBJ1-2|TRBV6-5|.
TGTGCCAGCAGTTACAACAGGTTCTATGGCTACACCTTC
CASSYNRFYGYTF
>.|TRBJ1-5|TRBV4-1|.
TGCGCCAGCAGTCCCGAGATTTCTCGGCCCCAGCATTTT
CASSPEISRPQHF
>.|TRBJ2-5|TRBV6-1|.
TGTGCCAGCAGTGATGCGGGGCAAGAGACCCAGTACTTC
CASSDAGQETQYF
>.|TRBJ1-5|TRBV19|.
TGTGCCAGTACCCCGTTACGGAGTTCGATCGCTAATCAGCCCCAGCATTTT
CASTPLRSSIANQPQHF
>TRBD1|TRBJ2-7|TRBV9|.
TGTGCCAGCAGCGTCGGGACAGGGTATTACGAGCAGTACTTC
CASSVGTGYYEQYF
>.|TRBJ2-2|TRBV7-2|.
TGTGCCAGCAGCGCGCGGGGGAGGGGGACCGGGGAGCTGTTTTTT
CASSARGRGTGELFF
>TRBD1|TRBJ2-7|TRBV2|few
TGTGCCAGCAGAGGGACAGGGACCTACGAGCAGTACTTC
CASRGTGTYEQYF
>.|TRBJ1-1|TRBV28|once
TGTGCCAGCAGCTTATCGTACACTGAAGCTTTCTTT
CASSLSYTEAFF
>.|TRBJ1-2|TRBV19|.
TGTGCCAGTAGTATGGGGAGAGTTAGAGCTAACTATGGCTACACCTTC
CASSMGRVRANYGYTF
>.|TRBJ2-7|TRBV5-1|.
TGCGCCAGCAGCTTGCTGGGGGGACGGGAGCAGTACTTC
CASSLLGGREQYF
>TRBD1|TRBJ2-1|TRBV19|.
TGTGCCAGTAGTATAACTATTACAGGGGGCAGTCCCCCGTTCTTC
CASSITITGGSPPFF
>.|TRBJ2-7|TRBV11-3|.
TGTGCCAGCAGCTTAACGGAGGACTACGAGCAGTACTTC
CASSLTEDYEQYF
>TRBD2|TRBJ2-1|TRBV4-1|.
TGCGCCAGCAGCGCCCTCTGGGCGGGAGCTAACAATGAGCAGTTCTTC
CASSALWAGANNEQFF
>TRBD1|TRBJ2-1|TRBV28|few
TGTGCCAGCACATCCCGGGACAGGGCTAATGAGCAGTTCTTC
CASTSRDRANEQFF
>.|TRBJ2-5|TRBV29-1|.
TGCAGCGTTGAGGGGGGACAAGAGACCCAGTACTTC
CSVEGGQETQYF
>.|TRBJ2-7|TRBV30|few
TGTGCCTGGAGTGGCCAGGGGGAGCAGTACTTC
CAWSGQGEQYF
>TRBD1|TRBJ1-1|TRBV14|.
TGTGCCAGCAGCTTACGGACAGGGGGCGGCACTGAAGCTTTCTTT
CASSLRTGGGTEAFF
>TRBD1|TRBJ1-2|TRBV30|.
TGTGCCGGACCGGGACAGGGACCCTCGGGCTATGGCTACACCTTC
CAGPGQGPSGYGYTF
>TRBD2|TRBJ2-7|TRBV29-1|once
TGCAGCGTTGAAGGAGCGGGAGGGACCTACGAGCAGTACTTC
CSVEGAGGTYEQYF
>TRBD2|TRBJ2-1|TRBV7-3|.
TGTGCCAGCAGCGCGCGGGGGACCTCTTTCAATGAGCAGTTCTTC
CASSARGTSFNEQFF
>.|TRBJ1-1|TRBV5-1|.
TGCGCCAGCAGCCCCGACGGGGGGAACACTGAAGCTTTCTTT
CASSPDGGNTEAFF
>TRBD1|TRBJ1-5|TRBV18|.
TGTGCCAGCTCTCACACTGACAGGGGCAATCAGCCCCAGCATTTT
CASSHTDRGNQPQHF
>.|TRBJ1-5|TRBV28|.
TGTGCCAGCAGTTTGGTTAGCCTCAATCAGCCCCAGCATTTT
CASSLVSLNQPQHF
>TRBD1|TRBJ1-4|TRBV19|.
TGTGCCAGTAGTCCGCGAGGCAGGGGGCGCTTTTTTGATGAAAAACTGTTTTTT
CASSPRGRGRFFDEKLFF
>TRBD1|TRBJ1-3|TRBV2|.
TGTGCCAGCGTTCGAGGGGGCTCAGGAAACACCATATATTTT
CASVRGGSGNTIYF
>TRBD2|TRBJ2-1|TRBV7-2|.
TGTGCCAGCAGCCAGAGGGTCGCTAGCGGGGGGTACAATGAGCAGTTCTTC
CASSQRVASGGYNEQFF
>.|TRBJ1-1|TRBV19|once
TGTGCCAGTAGTATAGTTTCGGCGGGGAACACTGAAGCTTTCTTT
CASSIVSAGNTEAFF
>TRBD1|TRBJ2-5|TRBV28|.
TGTGCCAGCAGATACAGGGGCGAGCGGGAGACCCAGTACTTC
CASRYRGERETQYF
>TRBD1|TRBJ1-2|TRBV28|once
TGTGCCAGCAGTTTTCTCGGACAGGGTAACTATGGCTACACCTTC
CASSFLGQGNYGYTF
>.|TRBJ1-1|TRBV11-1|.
TGTGCCAGCAGCCCAAGCCTAACGAACACTGAAGCTTTCTTT
CASSPSLTNTEAFF
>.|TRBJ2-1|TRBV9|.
TGTGCCAGCAGCTACCTTAGCACTGAGCAGTTCTTC
CASSYLSTEQFF
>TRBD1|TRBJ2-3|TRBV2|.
TGTGCCAGCAGGCCCCCGACAGGGCCCGGCACAGATACGCAGTATTTT
CASRPPTGPGTDTQYF